This TCR beta chain was identified during a study of OX40 agonist ivuxolimab in advanced cancers. Generated by immunoSEQ multiplex PCR, the TCRdb table keeps only in-frame clones and is missing some. The repertoire includes some 43,000 clones, about 88% of them detected once, and around 3.4% sits in the top ten. CDR1 SGHNT and CDR2 YYREEE come from the germline V gene (reference sequence). V gave up 4 bases and J gave up 2 bases; unmatched junction bases: 12. The CDR3 sequence is 18 residues long. The clonotype comes from an adult with an advanced solid tumor such as melanoma, head and neck, liver or kidney cancer. The rearrangement joins TRBV5-4 to TRBJ2-1; 10 bases match TRBD1. Sequencing was performed on CD4+ or CD8+ T cells sorted from blood, taken in a trial of the OX40 agonist ivuxolimab. For the CDR3, the DNA is TGTGCCAGCAGCCCTCCAATAGGGACAGGGGTACCCTACAATGAGCAGTTCTTC. Its protein product is CASSPPIGTGVPYNEQFF.